The 19 T cell receptor beta chains below come from one sample, sequenced in a study of cytomegalovirus exposure and HLA in healthy donors. Amplification used 60 Vbeta primers and 13 Jbeta primers. TCRdb's table, derived via immunoSEQ multiplex PCR, lists solely in-frame clones and lacks some. The table lists some 130,000 clones. Sample: PBMCs. These receptors were taken from a woman between 40 and 55 years old in good health and CMV-seropositive.

The V call is TRBV30, the J call TRBJ1-1; D is perhaps TRBD1 (6 bases). Germline V gene data show CDR1 as GTSNPN and CDR2 as SVGIG (reference sequence). Trimming cost V 2 bases and J 5 bases, with 12 bases left between them. This CDR3 region has 13 residues. The CDR3 nucleotides are TGTGCCTGGAGTTTACAGGGACGGACTGAAGCTTTCTTT. It is translated as CAWSLQGRTEAFF.

V is TRBV30 and J is TRBJ2-1, with 8 bases that match TRBD2. Germline values: CDR1 GTSNPN, CDR2 SVGIG (reference sequence). This CDR3 is built from 14 residues. The junction had 5 bases not matched to a gene; V was cut back by 7 bases and J by 0 bases. DNA of the CDR3: TGTGCCTCCACGGGAGGGAGCTCCTACAATGAGCAGTTCTTC. Protein sequence: CASTGGSSYNEQFF. The full variable domain, in which reference TRBV30 and TRBJ2-1 provide the parts outside the CDR3, is SQTIHQWPATLVQPVGSPLSLECTVEGTSNPNLYWYRQAAGRGLQLLFYSVGIGQISSEVPQNLSASRPQDRQFILSSKKLLLSDSGFYLCASTGGSSYNEQFFGPGTRLTVL.

This chain connects TRBV5-1 to TRBJ2-5, with 10 positions matching TRBD2. This CDR3 has 16 amino acids. With 4 bases clipped from V and 1 base from J, the junction kept 7 bases outside the gene matches. Germline V gene sequence: CDR1 SGHRS, CDR2 YFSETQ. CDR3 DNA sequence: TGCGCCAGCAGCCCCGGGACTAGCGTAATCCAAGAGACCCAGTACTTC. It translates to CASSPGTSVIQETQYF.

This chain connects TRBV9 to TRBJ2-3; TRBD2 matches at 7 bases. The CDR3 is 14 amino acids. With 4 bases clipped from V and 0 bases from J, the junction kept 2 bases outside the gene matches. Germline V gene sequence: CDR1 SGDLS, CDR2 YYNGEE. Here the CDR3 DNA reads TGTGCCAGCAGCCTTAGCGGGAGCACAGATACGCAGTATTTT. This translates into CASSLSGSTDTQYF.

This chain uses TRBV7-2 with TRBJ2-3; 8 bases match TRBD2. Germline lookup yields CDR1 SGHTA and CDR2 FQGNSA. V lost 3 bases and J lost 2; bases outside the gene matches: 4. This CDR3 has 15 amino acids. CDR3 in amino acids: CASSLIAGLTDTQYF. In DNA form, the CDR3 reads TGTGCCAGCAGCTTGATAGCGGGACTCACAGATACGCAGTATTTT. Full variable domain (missing parts from reference TRBV7-2 and TRBJ2-3): GAGVSQSPSNKVTEKGKDVELRCDPISGHTALYWYRQSLGQGLEFLIYFQGNSAPDKSGLPSDRFSAERTGGSVSTLTIQRTQQEDSAVYLCASSLIAGLTDTQYFGPGTRLTVL.

The chain has TRBV6-1 and TRBJ1-2; 7 bases align to TRBD1. The V and J ends lost 6 bases and 5 bases, in that order; junction bases with no gene match: 9. Looked up from germline, CDR1 is MNHNS and CDR2 is SASEGT. CDR3 length: 14 residues. The CDR3 sequence: CASSDRTGYYGYTF. The CDR3 nucleotides read TGTGCCAGCAGCGATAGGACAGGATATTATGGCTACACCTTC.

The chain combines TRBV4-3 with TRBJ2-3; the match to TRBD1 covers 10 bases. This CDR3 contains 16 residues. The junction had 9 bases not matched to a gene; V was cut back by 2 bases and J by 7 bases. In germline, CDR1 is LGHNA, CDR2 YSLEER. CDR3 sequence: CASSQTAGTGVNTQYF. CDR3 sequence (DNA): TGCGCCAGCAGCCAAACAGCCGGGACAGGGGTTAATACGCAGTATTTT.

In the case of this clone: This CDR3 is missing its conserved last phenylalanine or tryptophan, likely due to a read error. The J gene is TRBJ2-7, the V gene TRBV11-1, with 9 positions matching TRBD1. The V and J ends lost 1 base and 4 bases, in that order; junction bases with no gene match: 5. This CDR3 is 15 amino acids long. Germline V gene sequence: CDR1 SGHAT, CDR2 FQDESV (reference sequence). CDR3 bases: TGTGCCAGCAGCTTAGTGGGACAGGGCCCTTACGAGCAGTACATC. Translating it yields CASSLVGQGPYEQYI.

The chain links TRBV5-6 to TRBJ1-2; TRBD1 matches 9 bases. The CDR3 loop spans 13 amino acids. V lost 4 bases and J lost 5; bases outside the gene matches: 3. Germline loops: CDR1 SGHDT, CDR2 YYEEEE. The chain's CDR3 is CASSGGQGYGYTF. The CDR3 nucleotides read TGTGCCAGCAGCGGCGGACAGGGGTATGGCTACACCTTC.

This chain uses TRBV4-1 with TRBJ1-2; D is unclear. Germline V gene lookup returns CDR1 MGHRA and CDR2 YSYEKL. There are 16 residues in the CDR3. Trimming cost V 1 base and J 4 bases, with 16 bases left between them. DNA for the CDR3: TGCGCCAGCAGCCAAGGGGAGAGGGCCGGTCTCTATGGCTACACCTTC. It yields the protein CASSQGERAGLYGYTF.

This chain uses TRBV6-5 with TRBJ1-1; D remains unclear. CDR3 length equals 14 residues. Germline values: CDR1 MNHEY, CDR2 SVGAGI. The V end lost 4 bases, the J end lost 3 bases, and 12 bases lay between the germline ends. The DNA for the CDR3 is TGTGCCAGCAGTTCCCCGGGGAGTTACACTGAAGCTTTCTTT. Its protein is CASSSPGSYTEAFF.

This chain uses TRBV5-6 with TRBJ1-2, with D uncertain. The CDR3 is 15 amino acids. With 0 bases removed from V and 7 bases from J, the gap between germline ends came to 16 bases. Germline CDR1 and CDR2: SGHDT and YYEEEE. The CDR3 DNA sequence: TGTGCCAGCAGCTTGGCCGGGGAGGGTAGAAGTGGCTACACCTTC. Translated, it gives CASSLAGEGRSGYTF. Full variable domain (rest looked up from reference TRBV5-6 and TRBJ1-2): DAGVTQSPTHLIKTRGQQVTLRCSPKSGHDTVSWYQQALGQGPQFIFQYYEEEERQRGNFPDRFSGHQFPNYSSELNVNALLLGDSALYLCASSLAGEGRSGYTFGSGTRLTVV.

This chain uses TRBV29-1 with TRBJ1-2; 10 nucleotides agree with TRBD1. Germline CDR1 SQVTM, CDR2 ANQGSEA. After removal of 7 bases from V and 8 bases from J, the junction contained 4 bases not matched to a gene. The CDR3 covers 11 residues. CDR3 sequence reads: CSGQGARGYTF. The CDR3 DNA sequence: TGCAGCGGACAGGGGGCGAGAGGCTACACCTTC.

The V gene is TRBV29-1, the J gene TRBJ2-1; 8 positions agree with TRBD2. V lost 5 bases to trimming and J lost 10 bases; unmatched junction nucleotides: 7. This CDR3 is built from 12 residues. Per the germline V gene, CDR1 is SQVTM and CDR2 is ANQGSEA. This chain's CDR3 is CSVREGLEEQFF. CDR3 coding DNA: TGCAGCGTTCGGGAGGGACTAGAGGAGCAGTTCTTC.

The rearrangement links TRBV7-9 to TRBJ2-7; 8 positions agree with TRBD1. Germline V lookup: CDR1 SEHNR, CDR2 FQNEAQ (reference sequence). V lost 5 bases and J lost 4; bases outside the gene matches: 7. This CDR3 is built from 14 residues. The CDR3 coding sequence is TGTGCCAGCAGCCCCGAAGGACAGGGTTACGAGCAGTACTTC. Translating gives CASSPEGQGYEQYF. Supplemented by reference TRBV7-9 and TRBJ2-7, the full variable domain reads DTGVSQNPRHKITKRGQNVTFRCDPISEHNRLYWYRQTLGQGPEFLTYFQNEAQLEKSRLLSDRFSAERPKGSFSTLEIQRTEQGDSAMYLCASSPEGQGYEQYFGPGTRLTVT.

The chain has TRBV4-1 and TRBJ2-1; 8 bases agree with TRBD1. The CDR3 totals 17 residues. Germline V gene sequence: CDR1 MGHRA, CDR2 YSYEKL. V was clipped by 3 bases and J by 4 bases; unmatched bases: 11. CDR3 protein: CASSHMMDRENYNEQFF. The CDR3 DNA is TGCGCCAGCAGCCACATGATGGACAGGGAAAATTACAATGAGCAGTTCTTC.

The chain employs TRBV7-8 and TRBJ1-1; maybe TRBD1 (5 bases). Germline lookup yields CDR1 SGHVS and CDR2 FQNEAQ. V shed 1 base and J shed 10 bases, with 13 bases lying between them. The CDR3 length is 13 residues. The CDR3 is CASSLENGRGAFF. The CDR3 bases are TGTGCCAGCAGCTTAGAAAACGGGAGGGGAGCTTTCTTT.

V usage is TRBV19 and J usage is TRBJ1-4; a weak D match, TRBD1 (5 bases). V was cut by 8 bases and J by 1 base, with 8 bases left in between. CDR1 is LNHDA, CDR2 SQIVND, per germline (reference sequence). The CDR3 extends over 13 amino acids. The CDR3 here is CASGGKTNEKLFF. The CDR3 nucleotides read TGTGCCAGTGGGGGGAAAACTAATGAAAAACTGTTTTTT. Together with reference TRBV19 and TRBJ1-4, the CDR3 gives the full variable domain: DGGITQSPKYLFRKEGQNVTLSCEQNLNHDAMYWYRQDPGQGLRLIYYSQIVNDFQKGDIAEGYSVSREKKESFPLTVTSAQKNPTAFYLCASGGKTNEKLFFGSGTQLSVL.

The chain has TRBV28 and TRBJ2-2; 10 bases map to TRBD2. The CDR3 length is 15 residues. Germline loops: CDR1 MDHEN, CDR2 SYDVKM. Germline trimming cut 9 bases from V and 4 bases from J; bases unmatched to any gene: 8. The CDR3 loop is CASASGSRITGELFF. CDR3 nucleotide sequence: TGTGCCAGTGCTAGCGGGAGTCGTATCACCGGGGAGCTGTTTTTT.